The 29 T cell receptor beta chains below all came from one sample that was sequenced in a study of spatial heterogeneity in lung cancer. Indicated time point: sample taken at primary tumor resection. Tumor, nontumor lung or frozen PBMC supplied whole RNA, sequenced without sorting. MiXCR was run by TCRdb on the 5' RACE reads, yielding one entry per CDR3 protein. The repertoire consists of about 42,000 distinct CDR3 sequences, with roughly 7.1% occurring once and the leading ten covering 35% to 55%. The source material was PBMCs, sampled at surgery. These TCRs come from a female donor with early-stage non-small cell lung cancer.

This clonotype has ten or more counts. The chain uses TRBV12-3 or TRBV12-4 and TRBJ2-7, with 8 bases identical to TRBD1. The CDR3 loop spans 15 amino acids. The junction had 8 bases not matched to a gene; V was cut back by 5 bases and J by 2 bases. As DNA, the CDR3 is TGTGCCAGCAGTCGAATCGGGACAGGTCCCTACGAGCAGTACTTC. Its protein product is CASSRIGTGPYEQYF.

The gene calls are TRBV5-1 and TRBJ2-1, with 7 bases lining up with TRBD1. The germline V gene has CDR1 SGHRS and CDR2 YFSETQ. Losses at the gene ends were 7 bases for V and 2 bases for J; bases not matched to a gene: 6. The CDR3 runs to 14 residues. CDR3 nucleotides: TGCGCCAGCTCCCTAGACAGGGCCTACAATGAGCAGTTCTTC. Amino acids: CASSLDRAYNEQFF. Variable domain in full (rest from reference TRBV5-1 and TRBJ2-1): KAGVTQTPRYLIKTRGQQVTLSCSPISGHRSVSWYQQTPGQGLQFLFEYFSETQRNKGNFPGRFSGRQFSNSRSEMNVSTLELGDSALYLCASSLDRAYNEQFFGPGTRLTVL.

This sequence joins TRBV10-3 and TRBJ2-3; D is unresolved. Germline V lookup: CDR1 ENHRY, CDR2 SYGVKD. CDR3 size: 12 residues. This CDR3 reads CVVKDSTDTQYF. The CDR3 DNA reads TGTGTCGTCAAAGATAGCACAGATACGCAGTATTTT.

The J gene is TRBJ1-4, the V gene TRBV12-3 or TRBV12-4, with D perhaps TRBD1 (5 bases). The CDR3 spans 14 residues. Between the trimmed V and J ends, which lost 6 bases and 4 bases, there was a span of 12 bases. The CDR3 DNA is TGTGCCAGCAGCCCCAGGGTCGGTAATGAAAAACTGTTTTTT. This encodes CASSPRVGNEKLFF.

This clonotype was seen ten or more times. The V and J genes are TRBV5-1 and TRBJ2-1; either TRBD1 or TRBD2 may fit D (6 bases each). The CDR3 length is 13 residues. Per germline, CDR1 SGHRS and CDR2 YFSETQ. Trimming took 7 bases from V and 6 from J, leaving 14 bases between them. CDR3 coding DNA: TGCGCCAGCCGCCCGGGGGCGTCCAATGAGCAGTTCTTC. Residues: CASRPGASNEQFF.

This clonotype was detected ten times or more. V usage is TRBV9 and J usage is TRBJ1-1; unclear D gene. Per the germline V gene, CDR1 is SGDLS and CDR2 is YYNGEE. Deletions cut 2 bases from V and 3 bases from J, with 11 bases between. The CDR3 covers 14 residues. CDR3 amino acids: CASSVGPRDTEAFF. CDR3 coding DNA: TGTGCCAGCAGCGTGGGCCCTCGGGACACTGAAGCTTTCTTT.

The V and J genes are TRBV29-1 and TRBJ2-7; 9 nucleotides align to TRBD1. The germline V gene has CDR1 SQVTM and CDR2 ANQGSEA. The CDR3 covers 13 residues. With V trimmed by 8 bases and J by 6 bases, 11 bases remained unmatched. The CDR3 loop is CSTRTGASLEQYF. CDR3 nucleotide sequence: TGCAGCACGAGGACAGGGGCCTCTCTCGAGCAGTACTTC.

V gene TRBV24-1 combines with J gene TRBJ2-1; D ambiguous. V was pared by 3 bases and J by 8 bases, with 10 bases between. The CDR3 covers 13 residues. Germline CDR1 and CDR2: KGHDR and SFDVKD. DNA for the CDR3: TGTGCCACCAGTGATGTAGTGCAGGATGAGCAGTTCTTC. Residues: CATSDVVQDEQFF.

The V gene is TRBV19, the J gene TRBJ2-2; TRBD1 aligns across 7 bases. V gave up 4 bases and J gave up 7 bases; unmatched junction bases: 9. Germline CDR1 LNHDA, CDR2 SQIVND (reference sequence). The length of the CDR3 is 15 residues. As DNA, the CDR3 is TGTGCCAGTAGTAGCAACGACAGGGCGTACGGGGAGCTGTTTTTT. Its protein product is CASSSNDRAYGELFF.

This clonotype was detected ten times or more. The chain combines TRBV4-1 with TRBJ2-7, with 10 nucleotides matching TRBD1. The CDR3 has 18 residues. J lost 3 bases, V lost 4 bases, and 15 bases had no gene match. Germline V CDR1 and CDR2: MGHRA, YSYEKL. The CDR3, as DNA: TGCGCCAGCAGCCCCTCTTCGACGGGGACAGGGGCCCTCTACGAGCAGTACTTC. Encoded protein: CASSPSSTGTGALYEQYF.

The table lists this clonotype with many counts. The genes are TRBV27 and TRBJ2-7; 9 nucleotides match TRBD1. The CDR3 contains 16 residues. Germline CDR1 MNHEY, CDR2 SMNVEV (reference sequence). V was clipped by 5 bases and J by 3 bases; unmatched bases: 11. CDR3 nucleotides: TGTGCCAGCAGTCGCAAAACAGGGGGCCCCAGCTACGAGCAGTACTTC. This translates into CASSRKTGGPSYEQYF.

This clonotype has more than one count but fewer than ten. V gene TRBV7-2 combines with J gene TRBJ1-2, with 7 bases identical to TRBD1. CDR3 length: 14 amino acids. J lost 2 bases, V lost 7 bases, and 7 bases had no gene match. The germline CDR1 and CDR2 sequences are SGHTA and FQGNSA. CDR3 sequence: CASNPTGSNYGYTF. The CDR3 DNA sequence: TGTGCCAGCAATCCGACAGGGTCAAACTATGGCTACACCTTC.

This clonotype was picked up a small number of times. This rearrangement joins TRBV7-2 to TRBJ2-2; D gene uncertain. Trimming stripped 6 bases from V and 6 bases from J, with 8 bases between. The CDR3 has 12 amino acids. The germline V gene encodes CDR1 SGHTA and CDR2 FQGNSA. CDR3 DNA sequence: TGTGCCAGCAGTAGGGATCCCGGGGAGCTGTTTTTT. Encoded protein: CASSRDPGELFF. Variable domain in full (rest from reference TRBV7-2 and TRBJ2-2): GAGVSQSPSNKVTEKGKDVELRCDPISGHTALYWYRQSLGQGLEFLIYFQGNSAPDKSGLPSDRFSAERTGGSVSTLTIQRTQQEDSAVYLCASSRDPGELFFGEGSRLTVL.

This clonotype was seen repeatedly, ten times or more. The chain joins TRBV3-1 to TRBJ1-1; no clear D gene. The CDR3 loop spans 17 amino acids. The V gene lost 3 bases and the J gene lost 3 bases, with 20 bases spanning the gap. Germline CDR1 reads LGHDT; CDR2 reads YNNKEL (reference sequence). This chain's CDR3 is CASSHRGPIGKYTEAFF. The CDR3 coding sequence is TGTGCCAGCAGCCATAGAGGGCCCATCGGGAAGTACACTGAAGCTTTCTTT.

This clonotype was seen at least ten times. The chain combines TRBV5-1 with TRBJ1-5; no clear D gene. Trimming removed 4 bases from V and 6 bases from J, with 14 bases in between. The CDR3 contains 14 residues. Looked up from germline, CDR1 is SGHRS and CDR2 is YFSETQ. The CDR3 nucleotides read TGCGCCAGCAGCCCCGGAACCACCGCTCAGCCCCAGCATTTT. Its translation is CASSPGTTAQPQHF.

This clonotype appeared many times. The rearrangement joins TRBV11-2 to TRBJ2-4; 8 bases align to TRBD2. Germline assignment: CDR1 SGHAT and CDR2 FQNNGV. V lost 5 bases to trimming and J lost 3 bases; unmatched junction nucleotides: 15. This CDR3 region has 18 residues. In DNA form, the CDR3 reads TGTGCCAGCAGCCCTGATCTGCGCGGGGGGACACTCAAAAACATTCAGTACTTC. Translation: CASSPDLRGGTLKNIQYF. The full variable domain, with the rest looked up from reference TRBV11-2 and TRBJ2-4, is EAGVAQSPRYKIIEKRQSVAFWCNPISGHATLYWYQQILGQGPKLLIQFQNNGVVDDSQLPKDRFSAERLKGVDSTLKIQPAKLEDSAVYLCASSPDLRGGTLKNIQYFGAGTRLSVL.

This clonotype was observed many times. The J gene is TRBJ2-1, the V gene TRBV28, with 9 nucleotides matching TRBD2. After removal of 0 bases from V and 4 bases from J, the junction contained 1 base not matched to a gene. The CDR3 has 15 residues. Germline V gene data show CDR1 as MDHEN and CDR2 as SYDVKM. CDR3 coding DNA: TGTGCCAGCAGTTTATGGCTAGCGGGGTACAATGAGCAGTTCTTC. It translates to CASSLWLAGYNEQFF.

This clonotype showed up many times. The chain employs TRBV5-1 and TRBJ2-1; D possibly corresponds to TRBD2 (5 bases). The V end was cut by 4 bases, the J end by 4 bases, with 15 bases between. The CDR3 extends over 15 amino acids. Germline CDR1 and CDR2: SGHRS and YFSETQ. CDR3 protein: CASSLTRGTYNEQFF. The CDR3 DNA reads TGCGCCAGCAGCCTCACCCGGGGAACGTACAATGAGCAGTTCTTC. The whole variable domain, remainder taken from reference TRBV5-1 and TRBJ2-1, is KAGVTQTPRYLIKTRGQQVTLSCSPISGHRSVSWYQQTPGQGLQFLFEYFSETQRNKGNFPGRFSGRQFSNSRSEMNVSTLELGDSALYLCASSLTRGTYNEQFFGPGTRLTVL.

This clonotype was observed many times. The chain employs TRBV11-2 and TRBJ2-5; no clear D. Trimming left V 3 bases short and J 2 bases short, with 7 bases between. Germline V gives CDR1 SGHAT, CDR2 FQNNGV. The CDR3 loop spans 13 amino acids. The CDR3 region is CASSFSHQETQYF. Here the CDR3 DNA reads TGTGCCAGCAGCTTCTCACATCAAGAGACCCAGTACTTC. The full variable domain, its missing parts supplied by reference TRBV11-2 and TRBJ2-5, is EAGVAQSPRYKIIEKRQSVAFWCNPISGHATLYWYQQILGQGPKLLIQFQNNGVVDDSQLPKDRFSAERLKGVDSTLKIQPAKLEDSAVYLCASSFSHQETQYFGPGTRLLVL.

This clonotype has just a few counts. The V gene is TRBV4-1, the J gene TRBJ2-3, with 8 positions matching TRBD2. Germline-derived CDR1 and CDR2 are MGHRA and YSYEKL. Trimming removed 0 bases from V and 2 bases from J; junction bases left unmatched: 7. The CDR3 extends over 17 amino acids. CDR3 protein: CASSQDWSGGATDTQYF. DNA for the CDR3: TGCGCCAGCAGCCAAGATTGGTCGGGAGGGGCCACAGATACGCAGTATTTT.

The genes are TRBV7-2 and TRBJ2-5, with D possibly being TRBD2 (6 bases). CDR1 is SGHTA and CDR2 is FQGNSA in the germline V gene. Trimming removed 7 bases at V and 2 bases at J, with 11 bases between. The length of the CDR3 is 13 residues. The CDR3 region has the DNA TGTGCCAGCAACCCGGGACTGCAAGAGACCCAGTACTTC. Protein sequence: CASNPGLQETQYF.

The chain employs TRBV20-1 and TRBJ2-5; the D is unclear. Germline V gene lookup returns CDR1 DFQATT and CDR2 SNEGSKA (reference sequence). Trimming took off 6 bases at V and 1 base at J, with 15 bases between the two ends. The CDR3 sequence is 14 residues long. The CDR3 spells CSANVDILQETQYF. CDR3 nucleotides: TGCAGTGCCAATGTCGACATCCTCCAAGAGACCCAGTACTTC.

The chain links TRBV6-2 or TRBV6-3 to TRBJ2-1; either TRBD1 or TRBD2 may fit D (5 bases each). Between the trimmed V and J ends, which lost 7 bases and 8 bases, there was a span of 15 bases. This CDR3 is 13 amino acids long. Looked up from germline, CDR1 is MNHEY and CDR2 is SVGEGT. In nucleotides, the CDR3 is TGTGCCAGCACCGGGGCGATGAACCATGAGCAGTTCTTC. As protein: CASTGAMNHEQFF.

In its sample, this clonotype was seen many times. The CDR3 bases are TGTGCCAGCAGTTTCCCGCCGACGTACGAGCAGTACTTC. Its translation: CASSFPPTYEQYF. The V gene is TRBV6-5, the J gene TRBJ2-7; D is undetermined. This CDR3 has 13 residues. Deletions cut 4 bases from V and 4 bases from J, with 11 bases between. CDR1 MNHEY and CDR2 SVGAGI come from the germline V gene.

This clonotype was seen more than once but under ten times. The J gene is TRBJ1-1, the V gene TRBV30, with D possibly TRBD1 on 5 matching bases. Trimming took off 2 bases at V and 5 bases at J, with 18 bases between the two ends. The CDR3 totals 15 residues. Germline assignment: CDR1 GTSNPN and CDR2 SVGIG (reference sequence). This CDR3 is CAWSWGEGPSTEAFF. For the CDR3, the DNA is TGTGCCTGGAGTTGGGGGGAAGGCCCGAGTACTGAAGCTTTCTTT.

This clonotype was counted between two and nine times. This chain joins TRBV12-3 or TRBV12-4 and TRBJ1-1, with 9 bases aligning to TRBD1. Unmatched junction bases numbered 4, after V lost 4 bases and J lost 1 base. This CDR3 comprises 15 residues. The CDR3 here is CASSYRTGENTEAFF. DNA of the CDR3: TGTGCCAGCAGTTACCGGACAGGGGAGAACACTGAAGCTTTCTTT.

The chain has TRBV27 and TRBJ2-3; TRBD1 agrees at 8 bases. The CDR3 has 16 amino acids. The germline gives CDR1 MNHEY, CDR2 SMNVEV (reference sequence). V gave up 5 bases and J gave up 1 base; unmatched junction bases: 8. The CDR3 DNA is TGTGCCAGCAGTCCCTGGGACAGGTGGGGCACAGATACGCAGTATTTT. This codes for CASSPWDRWGTDTQYF.

Only a few counts were recorded for this clonotype. The chain is built from TRBV18 and TRBJ1-1; perhaps TRBD1 as D (5 bases). This CDR3 is built from 15 residues. V dropped 3 bases and J dropped 1 base, with 12 bases sitting between them. Germline loops: CDR1 KGHSH, CDR2 LQKENI. The CDR3 DNA reads as TGTGCCAGCTCACCGTTGGCACAGGCGAACACTGAAGCTTTCTTT. This sequence encodes CASSPLAQANTEAFF.

This clonotype was detected a few times. The gene calls are TRBV7-2 and TRBJ1-1, with D perhaps TRBD1 (5 bases). Germline V lookup: CDR1 SGHTA, CDR2 FQGNSA. The CDR3 length is 15 residues. Trimming cost V 3 bases and J 8 bases, with 19 bases left between them. In nucleotides, the CDR3 is TGTGCCAGCAGCTTCCTGTTAGGGGCACATATCGAAGCTTTCTTT. Amino acid sequence: CASSFLLGAHIEAFF. The whole variable domain, remainder taken from reference TRBV7-2 and TRBJ1-1, is GAGVSQSPSNKVTEKGKDVELRCDPISGHTALYWYRQSLGQGLEFLIYFQGNSAPDKSGLPSDRFSAERTGGSVSTLTIQRTQQEDSAVYLCASSFLLGAHIEAFFGQGTRLTVV.